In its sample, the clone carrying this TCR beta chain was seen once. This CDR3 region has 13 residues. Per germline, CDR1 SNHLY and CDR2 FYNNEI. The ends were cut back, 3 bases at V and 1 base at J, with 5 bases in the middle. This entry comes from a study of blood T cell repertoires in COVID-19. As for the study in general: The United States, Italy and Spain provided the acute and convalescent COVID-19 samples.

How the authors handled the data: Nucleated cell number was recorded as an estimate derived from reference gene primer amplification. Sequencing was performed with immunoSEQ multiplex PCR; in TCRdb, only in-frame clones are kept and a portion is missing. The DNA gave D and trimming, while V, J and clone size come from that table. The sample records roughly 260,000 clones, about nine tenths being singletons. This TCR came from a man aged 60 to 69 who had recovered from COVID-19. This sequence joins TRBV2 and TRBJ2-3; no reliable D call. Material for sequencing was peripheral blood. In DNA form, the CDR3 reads TGTGCCAGCAGTGAGGCCGGCACAGATACGCAGTATTTT. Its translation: CASSEAGTDTQYF. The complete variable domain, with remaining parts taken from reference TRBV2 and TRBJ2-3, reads EPEVTQTPSHQVTQMGQEVILRCVPISNHLYFYWYRQILGQKVEFLVSFYNNEISEKSEIFDDQFSVERPDGSNFTLKIRSTKLEDSAMYFCASSEAGTDTQYFGPGTRLTVL.